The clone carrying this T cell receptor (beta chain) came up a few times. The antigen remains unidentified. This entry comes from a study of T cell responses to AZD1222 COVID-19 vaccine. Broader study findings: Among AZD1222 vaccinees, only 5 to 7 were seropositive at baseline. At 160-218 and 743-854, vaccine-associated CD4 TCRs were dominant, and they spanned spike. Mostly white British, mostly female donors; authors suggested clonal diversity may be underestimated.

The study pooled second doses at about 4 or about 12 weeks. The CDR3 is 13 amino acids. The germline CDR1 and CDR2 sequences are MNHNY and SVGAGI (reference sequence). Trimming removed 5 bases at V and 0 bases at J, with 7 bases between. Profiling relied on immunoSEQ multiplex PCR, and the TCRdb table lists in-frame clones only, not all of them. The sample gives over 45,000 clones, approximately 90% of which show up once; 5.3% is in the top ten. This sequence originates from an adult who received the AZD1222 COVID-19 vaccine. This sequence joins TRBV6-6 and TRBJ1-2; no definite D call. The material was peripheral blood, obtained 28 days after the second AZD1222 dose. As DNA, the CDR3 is TGTGCCAGCAGTCCGGGGTCTAACTATGGCTACACCTTC. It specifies CASSPGSNYGYTF.